The T cell receptor beta chain described here comes from a study of T cell repertoires in cytomegalovirus infection. Across the whole study: Evidence of both CMV infection and a matching HLA type came from public TCR beta signatures.

The study's findings and limits: Individuals carrying CMV plus the relevant HLA were identified by cumulative frequency of public TCR beta families. Across the ex vivo response, the dominant clonotypes were HLA-C-restricted CMV-specific TCR beta clonotypes.

This clonotype has a handful of counts. Its antigen remains unknown. MiXCR, applied by TCRdb to the reads, yields one record per CDR3 protein. The data hold 630,000 or so distinct CDR3 sequences, with about 24% observed a single time. The CDR3 sequence is 17 residues long. CDR1 and CDR2 from the germline V gene are SEHNR and FQNEAQ (reference sequence). The J segment lost 7 bases and the V segment lost 5 bases, leaving 17 bases of the junction unmatched. The chain joins TRBV7-9 to TRBJ2-1; TRBD2 matches 7 bases. Sequencing was performed on CD8+ T cells from PBMCs. The source of this sequence is a human donor in good health (CMV status not recorded). Some clones in this sample may be carry-over from other donors' samples. This CDR3 is CASSRHVAAGYQNEQFF. In DNA, the CDR3 is TGTGCCAGCAGCCGACACGTTGCAGCGGGGTACCAGAATGAGCAGTTCTTC.